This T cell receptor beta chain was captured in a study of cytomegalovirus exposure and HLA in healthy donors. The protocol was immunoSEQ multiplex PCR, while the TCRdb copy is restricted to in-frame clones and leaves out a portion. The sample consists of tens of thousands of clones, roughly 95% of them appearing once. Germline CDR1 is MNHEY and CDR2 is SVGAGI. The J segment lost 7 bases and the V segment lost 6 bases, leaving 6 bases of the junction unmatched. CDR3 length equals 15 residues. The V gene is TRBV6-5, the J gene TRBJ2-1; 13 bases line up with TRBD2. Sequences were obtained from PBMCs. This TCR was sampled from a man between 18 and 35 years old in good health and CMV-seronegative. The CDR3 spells CASSPWTSGSNEQFF. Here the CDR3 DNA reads TGTGCCAGCAGCCCTTGGACTAGCGGGAGTAATGAGCAGTTCTTC.